This TCR beta chain was recorded in a study of post-analysis software for immune sequencing data. Study summary: Included among the disease courses, which were recorded for the cohort, were relapsing-remitting, secondary progressive and progressive-relapsing multiple sclerosis. Whole-study findings and limits: Comparison of patients with controls showed roughly five TRBV segments more frequent in patients, TRBV5-6, TRBV5-1 and TRBV20-1 among them. Comparison with controls showed significantly lower normalized Chao1 diversity in multiple sclerosis patients.

The TCR beta cDNA libraries contained unique molecular identifiers. Using its own MiXCR run on the PCR reads, TCRdb lists one record per CDR3 protein. Counted here are under 650,000 distinct CDR3 sequences, roughly two fifths occurring once; the ten biggest clones make up more than 1.5%. The CDR3 has 15 residues. Trimming removed 5 bases from V and 5 bases from J; junction bases left unmatched: 11. As to this clonotype: Its target is unknown.

Source material: blood. The origin of this receptor is a girl aged 10-17 years with multiple sclerosis. The chain is built from TRBV12-3 or TRBV12-4 and TRBJ2-5; 7 nucleotides match TRBD1. CDR3 bases: TGTGCCAGCAGTCCTTACAGGGGCCTCTGGGAGACCCAGTACTTC. This sequence encodes CASSPYRGLWETQYF.